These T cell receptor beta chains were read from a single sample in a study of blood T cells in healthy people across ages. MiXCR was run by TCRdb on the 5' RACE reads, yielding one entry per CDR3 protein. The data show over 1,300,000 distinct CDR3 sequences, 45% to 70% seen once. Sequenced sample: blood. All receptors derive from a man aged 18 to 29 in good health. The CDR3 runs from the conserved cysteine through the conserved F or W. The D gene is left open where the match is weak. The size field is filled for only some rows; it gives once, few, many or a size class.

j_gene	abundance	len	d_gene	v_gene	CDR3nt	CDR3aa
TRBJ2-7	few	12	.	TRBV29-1	TGCAGCGTTAATTACGGAACCTACGAGCAGTACTTC	CSVNYGTYEQYF
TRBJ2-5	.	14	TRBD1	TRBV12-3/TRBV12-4	TGTGCCAGCAGTCAGGACAGGCCCGGGGAGACCCAGTACTTC	CASSQDRPGETQYF
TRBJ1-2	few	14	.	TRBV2	TGTGCCAGCACAAGCAGGGAGACCTTCTATGGCTACACCTTC	CASTSRETFYGYTF
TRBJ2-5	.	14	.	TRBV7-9	TGTGCCAGCAGCTTAGTCGTCGGGGAAGAGACCCAGTACTTC	CASSLVVGEETQYF
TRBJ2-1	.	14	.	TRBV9	TGTGCCAGCAGCCTAGATCCAGAGATCAATGAGCAGTTCTTC	CASSLDPEINEQFF
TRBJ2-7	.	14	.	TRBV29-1	TGCAGCGTTAGGACTAGGACAGACTCCTACGAGCAGTACTTC	CSVRTRTDSYEQYF
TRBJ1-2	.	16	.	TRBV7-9	TGTGCCAGCAGCTTAGAAGGAGAAGTCGGACCCTATGGCTACACCTTC	CASSLEGEVGPYGYTF
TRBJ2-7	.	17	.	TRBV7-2	TGTGCCAGCAGCTTAGGGCCCCAGGTATATGTGGACTACGAGCAGTACTTC	CASSLGPQVYVDYEQYF
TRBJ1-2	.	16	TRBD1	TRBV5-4	TGTGCCAGCAGCCCCGCGACAGGGGGGAACCCCTATGGCTACACCTTC	CASSPATGGNPYGYTF
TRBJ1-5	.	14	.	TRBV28	TGTGCCAGCAGTTTGGGTAGGGGTAGACAGCCCCAGCATTTT	CASSLGRGRQPQHF
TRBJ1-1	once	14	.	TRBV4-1	TGCGCCAGCAGCCAACCAGTTCTGAACACTGAAGCTTTCTTT	CASSQPVLNTEAFF
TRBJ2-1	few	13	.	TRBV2	TGTGCCAGCAGTGATCCCACCTACAATGAGCAGTTCTTC	CASSDPTYNEQFF
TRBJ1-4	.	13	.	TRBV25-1	TGTGCCAGTGTCGGACAGCTTAATGAAAAACTGTTTTTT	CASVGQLNEKLFF
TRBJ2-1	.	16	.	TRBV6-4	TGTGCCAGCAGCACCAATGCAATAGCGCCCTACAATGAGCAGTTCTTC	CASSTNAIAPYNEQFF
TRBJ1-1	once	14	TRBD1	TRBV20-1	TGCAGCCTACGGACAGGGCCGATGAACACTGAAGCTTTCTTT	CSLRTGPMNTEAFF
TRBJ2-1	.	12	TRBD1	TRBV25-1	TGTGCCAGCAGTCCTATCGGACAGGGGCAGTTCTTC	CASSPIGQGQFF
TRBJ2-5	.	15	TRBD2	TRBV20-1	TGCAGTGCTATCGGGAGGGGGTGGTATGAAGAGACCCAGTACTTC	CSAIGRGWYEETQYF
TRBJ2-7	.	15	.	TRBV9	TGTGCCAGCAGCGTAGTCGCAGGACCCATGTACGAGCAGTACTTC	CASSVVAGPMYEQYF
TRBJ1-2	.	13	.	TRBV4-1	TGCGCCAGCAGCCCTTTGGGGGCGGGAGGCTACACCTTC	CASSPLGAGGYTF
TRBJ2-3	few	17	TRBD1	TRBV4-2	TGTGCCAGCAGCCAAGATCCCACGGGACAGTACGGCGATACGCAGTATTTT	CASSQDPTGQYGDTQYF
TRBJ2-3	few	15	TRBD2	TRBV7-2	TGTGCCAGCAGCATAAAGCGGGGGGTGATAGATACGCAGTATTTT	CASSIKRGVIDTQYF
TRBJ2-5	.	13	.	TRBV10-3	TGTGCCATTTGGGAGGAATCCTCCTACGGGCAGTACTTC	CAIWEESSYGQYF
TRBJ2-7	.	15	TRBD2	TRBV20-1	TGCAGTGCTAGAGATGTGCAGCGGGGCACCTACGAGCAGTACTTC	CSARDVQRGTYEQYF
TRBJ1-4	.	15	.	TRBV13	TGTGCCAGCAGCCAAAGACGGGCAACTAATGAAAAACTGTTTTTT	CASSQRRATNEKLFF
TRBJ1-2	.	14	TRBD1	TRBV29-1	TGCAGCGCCAGGGACAGTGAGGGTAACTATGGCTACACCTTC	CSARDSEGNYGYTF
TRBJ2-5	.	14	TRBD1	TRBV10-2	TGCGCCTTTTTGACTTGGGGACAGAAAGAGACCCAGTACTTC	CAFLTWGQKETQYF
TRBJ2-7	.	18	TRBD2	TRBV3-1	TGTGCCAGCAGCCAAAGCCCTACTAGCGGGGCCATCTCCTACGAGCAGTACTTC	CASSQSPTSGAISYEQYF
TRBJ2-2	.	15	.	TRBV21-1	TGTGCCAGCAGCAAAGACAGGGGGGACACCGGGGAGCTGTTTTTT	CASSKDRGDTGELFF
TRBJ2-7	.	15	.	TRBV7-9	TGTGCCAGCAGCTTAGGAGGTCGGGTAGACTACGAGCAGTACTTC	CASSLGGRVDYEQYF
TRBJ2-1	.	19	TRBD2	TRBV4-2	TGTGCCAGCAGCCTCATCCCTGACAAACTAGCGGGAGGGGGCCCAGAGCAGTTCTTC	CASSLIPDKLAGGGPEQFF
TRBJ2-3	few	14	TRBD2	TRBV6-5	TGTGCCAGCAGTTTTGGACTAGCGGGAGATACGCAGTATTTT	CASSFGLAGDTQYF
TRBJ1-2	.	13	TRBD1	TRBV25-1	TGTGCCAGCAGGGGAGGGGGCCGGGGAGGCTACACCTTC	CASRGGGRGGYTF
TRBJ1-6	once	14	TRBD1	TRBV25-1	TGTGCCAGCATCGAGACAGGGGGTTATTCACCCCTCCACTTT	CASIETGGYSPLHF
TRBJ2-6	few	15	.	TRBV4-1	TGCGCCAGCAGCCACGTGGCCTCTGGGGCCAACGTCCTGACTTTC	CASSHVASGANVLTF
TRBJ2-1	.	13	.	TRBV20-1	TGCAGTGCTAGAAGGACCCTGCTAGGTGAGCAGTTCTTC	CSARRTLLGEQFF
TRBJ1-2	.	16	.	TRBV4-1	TGCGCCAGCAGCCTACTGACAGACGATGGTAAACGGGGCTACACCTTC	CASSLLTDDGKRGYTF
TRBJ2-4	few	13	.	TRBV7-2	TGTGCCAGCAGTTTGGGGCCCAAAAACATTCAGTACTTC	CASSLGPKNIQYF
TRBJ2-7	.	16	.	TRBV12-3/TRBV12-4	TGTGCCAGCAGTTTAGGGGACGGGACTCACTCCTACGAGCAGTACTTC	CASSLGDGTHSYEQYF
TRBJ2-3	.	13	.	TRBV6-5	TGTGCCAGCAGGCAGGGGATGACAGATACGCAGTATTTT	CASRQGMTDTQYF
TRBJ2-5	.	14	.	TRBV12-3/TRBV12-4	TGTGCCAGCAGTTTTGCCGAGCTCGGGGAGACCCAGTACTTC	CASSFAELGETQYF